Below, one T cell receptor beta chain is given with its context. This record comes from a study of blood T cell repertoires in COVID-19. The wider study: COVID-19 samples from acute and convalescent phases originated in the United States, Italy and Spain. The analysed material was cDNA or gDNA that came from T cells, B-cell-depleted T cells, or PBMCs.

Sequenced by immunoSEQ multiplex PCR; TCRdb stores in-frame clones only, minus some. The sample holds 55,000 to 85,000 clones, around 86% seen once. The CDR3 loop spans 13 amino acids. The germline CDR1 and CDR2 sequences are GTSNPN and SVGIG (reference sequence). V was shortened by 2 bases and J by 4 bases, with 11 bases between the two germline ends. Sequencing was done on a sample of peripheral blood. The J gene is TRBJ2-5, the V gene TRBV30, with D perhaps TRBD2 (5 bases). This clonotype originated in a human donor in a cohort sampled during active COVID-19. CDR3 protein: CAWSNLAGETQYF. In nucleotides, the CDR3 is TGTGCCTGGAGTAACTTGGCGGGAGAGACCCAGTACTTC.